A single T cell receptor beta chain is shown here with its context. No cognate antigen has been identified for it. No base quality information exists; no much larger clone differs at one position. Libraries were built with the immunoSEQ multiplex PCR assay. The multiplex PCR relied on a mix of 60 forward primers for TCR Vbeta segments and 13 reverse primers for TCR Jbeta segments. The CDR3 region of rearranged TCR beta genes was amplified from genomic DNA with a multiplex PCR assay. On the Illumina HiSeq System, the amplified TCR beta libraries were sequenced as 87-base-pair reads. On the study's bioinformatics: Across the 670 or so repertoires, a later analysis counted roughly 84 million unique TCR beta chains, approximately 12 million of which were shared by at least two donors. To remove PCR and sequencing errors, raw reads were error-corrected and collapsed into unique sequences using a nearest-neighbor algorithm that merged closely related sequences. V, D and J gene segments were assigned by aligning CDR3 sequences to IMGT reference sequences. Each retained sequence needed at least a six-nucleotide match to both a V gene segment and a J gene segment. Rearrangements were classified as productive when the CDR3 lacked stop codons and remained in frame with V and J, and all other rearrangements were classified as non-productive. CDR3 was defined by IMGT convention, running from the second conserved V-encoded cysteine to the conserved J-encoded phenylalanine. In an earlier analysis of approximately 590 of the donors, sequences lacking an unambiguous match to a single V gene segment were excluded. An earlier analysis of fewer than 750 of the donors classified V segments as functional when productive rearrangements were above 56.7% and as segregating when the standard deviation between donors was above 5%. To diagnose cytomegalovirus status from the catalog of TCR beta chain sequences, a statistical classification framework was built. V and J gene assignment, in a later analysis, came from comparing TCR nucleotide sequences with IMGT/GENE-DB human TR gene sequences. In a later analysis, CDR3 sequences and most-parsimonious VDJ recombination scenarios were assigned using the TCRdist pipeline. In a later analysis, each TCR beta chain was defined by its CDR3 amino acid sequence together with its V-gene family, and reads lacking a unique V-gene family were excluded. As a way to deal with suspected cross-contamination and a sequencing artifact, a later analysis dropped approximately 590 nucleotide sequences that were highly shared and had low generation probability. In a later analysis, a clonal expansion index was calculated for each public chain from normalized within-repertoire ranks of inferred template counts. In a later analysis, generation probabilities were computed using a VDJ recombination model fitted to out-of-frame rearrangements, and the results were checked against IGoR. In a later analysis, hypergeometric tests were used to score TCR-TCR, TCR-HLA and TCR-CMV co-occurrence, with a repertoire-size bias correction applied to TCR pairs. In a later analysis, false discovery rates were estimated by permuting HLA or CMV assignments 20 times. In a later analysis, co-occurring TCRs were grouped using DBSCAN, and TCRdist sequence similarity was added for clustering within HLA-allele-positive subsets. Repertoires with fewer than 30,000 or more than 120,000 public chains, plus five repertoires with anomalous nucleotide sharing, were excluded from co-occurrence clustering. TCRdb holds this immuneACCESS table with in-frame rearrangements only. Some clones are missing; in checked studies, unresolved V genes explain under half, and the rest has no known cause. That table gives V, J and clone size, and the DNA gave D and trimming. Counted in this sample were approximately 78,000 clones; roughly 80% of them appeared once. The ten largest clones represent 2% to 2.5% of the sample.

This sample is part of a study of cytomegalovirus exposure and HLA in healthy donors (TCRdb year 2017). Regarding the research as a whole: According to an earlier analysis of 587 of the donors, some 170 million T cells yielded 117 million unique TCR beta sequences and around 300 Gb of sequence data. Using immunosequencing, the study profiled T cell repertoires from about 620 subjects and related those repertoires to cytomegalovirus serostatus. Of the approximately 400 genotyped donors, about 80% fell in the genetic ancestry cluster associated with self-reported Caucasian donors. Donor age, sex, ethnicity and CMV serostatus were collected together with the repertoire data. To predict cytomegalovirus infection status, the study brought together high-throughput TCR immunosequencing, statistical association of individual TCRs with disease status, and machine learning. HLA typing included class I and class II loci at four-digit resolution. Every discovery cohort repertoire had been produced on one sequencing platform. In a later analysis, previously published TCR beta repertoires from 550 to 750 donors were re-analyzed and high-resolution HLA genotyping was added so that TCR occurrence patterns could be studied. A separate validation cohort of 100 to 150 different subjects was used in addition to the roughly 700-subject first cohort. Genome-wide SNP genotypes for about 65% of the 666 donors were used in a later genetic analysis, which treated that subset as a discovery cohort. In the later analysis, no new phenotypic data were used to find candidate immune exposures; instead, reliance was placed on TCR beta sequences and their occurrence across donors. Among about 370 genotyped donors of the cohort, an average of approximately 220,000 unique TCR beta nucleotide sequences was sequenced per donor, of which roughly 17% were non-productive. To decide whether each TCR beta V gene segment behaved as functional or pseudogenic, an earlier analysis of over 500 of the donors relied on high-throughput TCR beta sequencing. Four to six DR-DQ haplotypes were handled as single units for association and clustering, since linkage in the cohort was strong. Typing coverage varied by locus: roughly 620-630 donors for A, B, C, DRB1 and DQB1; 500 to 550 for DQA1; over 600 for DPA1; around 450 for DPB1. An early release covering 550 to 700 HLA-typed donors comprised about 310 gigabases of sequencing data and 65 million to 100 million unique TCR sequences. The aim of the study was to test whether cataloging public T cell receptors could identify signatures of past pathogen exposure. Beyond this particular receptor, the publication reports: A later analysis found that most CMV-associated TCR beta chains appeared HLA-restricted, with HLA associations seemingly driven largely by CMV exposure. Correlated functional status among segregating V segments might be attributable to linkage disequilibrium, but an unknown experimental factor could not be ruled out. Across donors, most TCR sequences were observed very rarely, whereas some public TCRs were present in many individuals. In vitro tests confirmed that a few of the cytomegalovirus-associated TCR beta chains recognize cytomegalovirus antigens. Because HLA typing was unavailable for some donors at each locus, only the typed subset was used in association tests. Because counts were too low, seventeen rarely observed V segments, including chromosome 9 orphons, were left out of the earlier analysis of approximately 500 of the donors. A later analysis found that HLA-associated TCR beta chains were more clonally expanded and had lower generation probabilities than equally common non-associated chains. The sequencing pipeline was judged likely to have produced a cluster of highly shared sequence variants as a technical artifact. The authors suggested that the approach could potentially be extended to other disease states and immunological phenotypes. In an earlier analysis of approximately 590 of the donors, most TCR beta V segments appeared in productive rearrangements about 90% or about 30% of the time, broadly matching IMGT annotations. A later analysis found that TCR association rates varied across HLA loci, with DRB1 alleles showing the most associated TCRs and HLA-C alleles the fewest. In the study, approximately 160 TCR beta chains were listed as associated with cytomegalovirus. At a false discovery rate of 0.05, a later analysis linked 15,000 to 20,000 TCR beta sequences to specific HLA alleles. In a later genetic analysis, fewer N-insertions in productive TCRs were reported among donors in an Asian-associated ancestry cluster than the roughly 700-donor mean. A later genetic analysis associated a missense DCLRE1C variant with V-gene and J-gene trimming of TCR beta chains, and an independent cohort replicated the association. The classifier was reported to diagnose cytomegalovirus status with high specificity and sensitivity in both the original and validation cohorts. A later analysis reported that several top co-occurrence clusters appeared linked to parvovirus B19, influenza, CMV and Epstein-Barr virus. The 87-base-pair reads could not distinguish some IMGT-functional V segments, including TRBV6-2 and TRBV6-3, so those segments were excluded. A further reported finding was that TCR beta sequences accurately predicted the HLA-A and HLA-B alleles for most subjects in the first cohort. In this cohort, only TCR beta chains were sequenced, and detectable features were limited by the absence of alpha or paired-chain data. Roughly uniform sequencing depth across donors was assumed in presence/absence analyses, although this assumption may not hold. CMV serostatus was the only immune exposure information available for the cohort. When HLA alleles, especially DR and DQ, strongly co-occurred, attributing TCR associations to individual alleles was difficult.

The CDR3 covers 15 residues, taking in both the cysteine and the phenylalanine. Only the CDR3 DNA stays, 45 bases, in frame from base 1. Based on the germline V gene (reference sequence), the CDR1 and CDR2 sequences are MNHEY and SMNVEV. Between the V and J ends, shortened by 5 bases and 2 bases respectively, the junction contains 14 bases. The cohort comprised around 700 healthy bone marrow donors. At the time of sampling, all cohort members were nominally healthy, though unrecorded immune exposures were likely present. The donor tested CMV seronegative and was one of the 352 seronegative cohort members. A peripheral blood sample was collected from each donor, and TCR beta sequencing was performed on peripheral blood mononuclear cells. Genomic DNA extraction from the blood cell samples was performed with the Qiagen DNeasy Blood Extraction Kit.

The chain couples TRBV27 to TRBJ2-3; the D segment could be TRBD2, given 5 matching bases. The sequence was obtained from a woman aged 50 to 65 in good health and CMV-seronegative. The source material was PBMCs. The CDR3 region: CASSRQRGPTDTQYF. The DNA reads TGTGCCAGCAGTCGCCAACGAGGGCCCACAGATACGCAGTATTTT.